A selection of T cell receptor beta chains follows, all from one sample in a study of blood T cell repertoires in COVID-19. Profiled with immunoSEQ multiplex PCR; TCRdb holds only in-frame clones, not every one. The sample consists of roughly 280,000 clones, approximately 86% of them appearing once. The sample comprised peripheral blood. All receptors come from a man aged 35 to 55 with active or convalescent COVID-19. CDR3s include the opening cysteine and the closing phenylalanine or tryptophan. The order of the fields is V gene, J gene, CDR3 protein.

TRBV19	TRBJ2-7	CASSVGAPGEQYF
TRBV6-5	TRBJ1-5	CASSPGMGQPQHF
TRBV4-1	TRBJ2-1	CASRLRTSGGQAYNEQFF
TRBV2	TRBJ1-5	CASRGTGEQPQHF
TRBV11-2	TRBJ2-7	CASSLYPLAGSEQYF
TRBV12-5	TRBJ1-1	CASGLELEAFF
TRBV30	TRBJ1-2	CAWSDPRQRGKRYGYTF
TRBV4-1	TRBJ1-1	CASTPGQGRTEAFF
TRBV7-9	TRBJ2-1	CASSTNRDGVDNEQFF
TRBV20-1	TRBJ1-2	CSARQGDGYTF
TRBV28	TRBJ1-3	CASSFRRTGSGNTIYF
TRBV29-1	TRBJ2-5	CSVGGGLAGETQYF
TRBV6-5	TRBJ1-2	CASSPPSGTYGYTF
TRBV7-9	TRBJ1-5	CASSLGTPNQPQHF
TRBV27	TRBJ2-1	CASSLWRGGSYNEQFF
TRBV9	TRBJ1-6	CASSVDGSVNSPLHF
TRBV27	TRBJ2-1	CASSLALSPYNEQFF
TRBV7-9	TRBJ1-5	CASSPDRSNQPQHF
TRBV9	TRBJ2-7	CASSATGTPGAEEQYF
TRBV18	TRBJ2-1	CASSPLEESTYNEQFF
TRBV7-8	TRBJ2-1	CASSHRDSPYNEQFF
TRBV2	TRBJ2-1	CASHLDRGDYNEQFF
TRBV11-2	TRBJ1-4	CASSFAGISEKLFF
TRBV18	TRBJ2-7	CASSLDQGARYEQYF
TRBV5-1	TRBJ2-7	CASRRQGAGYEQYF
TRBV11-3	TRBJ2-1	CASSLRRDSPYNEQFF
TRBV5-4	TRBJ2-2	CASSLAGGRIGELFF
TRBV10-2	TRBJ2-1	CASSEWGQWTGGYNEQFF
TRBV5-5	TRBJ2-2	CASSTGQVTTGELFF
TRBV4-1	TRBJ2-7	CASSQVLRKEQYF
TRBV27	TRBJ1-2	CASSSIQGYGYTF
TRBV5-1	TRBJ1-2	CASSLATGDTGYTF
TRBV19	TRBJ1-2	CASSIGGLQGYTF
TRBV27	TRBJ1-2	CASSLANRGGYTF
TRBV2	TRBJ1-2	CASSEDRANYGYTF
TRBV16	TRBJ1-6	CASSQSAVSPLHF
TRBV27	TRBJ2-6	CASTRSGANVLTF
TRBV4-1	TRBJ1-4	CASSQVVAGGNEKLFF
TRBV5-1	TRBJ2-4	CASRDGQGGNIQYF
TRBV2	TRBJ2-3	CASSEGLAGGRDTQYF
TRBV3-1/TRBV3-2	TRBJ1-6	CASSQGTGPFRTPLHF
TRBV9	TRBJ2-2	CASSADRVLYSTGELFF
TRBV19	TRBJ2-2	CASRPGLAGGRDTGELFF
TRBV30	TRBJ2-5	CAWSRHRQETQYF
TRBV27	TRBJ1-5	CASSQGQGLGNQPQHF
TRBV9	TRBJ2-7	CASSGERGPYEQYF
TRBV10-3	TRBJ1-2	CAISEEGDYGYTF
TRBV6-1	TRBJ1-4	CASSDRQGSEKLFF
TRBV7-9	TRBJ1-4	CASRATGTGGKLFF